This T cell receptor (beta chain) came from a study of T cell responses to AZD1222 COVID-19 vaccine. Study-wide points: Vaccine-associated CD4 TCRs ranged over spike, dominating at 160-218 and 743-854. Reports indicate that nearly half of spike-specific TCRs are directed at unmutated variant regions. In all cases, repertoires were sampled only after the peak T cell response.

TCRdb's table, derived via immunoSEQ multiplex PCR, lists solely in-frame clones and lacks some. The table records 110,000 or so clones, around 83% of them present only once. In the case of this clone: The target antigen is unknown.

The V end was cut by 3 bases, the J end by 6 bases, with 11 bases between. This CDR3 region has 13 residues. CDR1 is KGHSH, CDR2 LQKENI, per germline. This sequence originates from an adult who received the AZD1222 COVID-19 vaccine. V gene TRBV18 combines with J gene TRBJ1-1; possibly TRBD1 for D (5 bases). This specimen consisted of peripheral blood, obtained 28 days after the second AZD1222 dose. Here the CDR3 DNA reads TGTGCCAGCTCACCTACGGGGGGAGCTGAAGCTTTCTTT. It encodes CASSPTGGAEAFF.